This note documents a single T cell receptor (beta chain) sequence. The data are from a study of shared clonotypes between healthy human individuals. About the study: Three CD4 naive, three CD4 memory, two CD8 naive and one CD8 memory plate were used per donor.

Trimming pared 4 bases from V and 6 bases from J, leaving 15 bases between. This CDR3 spans 15 amino acids. CDR1 is SGHTA, CDR2 FQGNSA, per germline. On sorted subsets, replicate PCRs used about 200 ng DNA, or tens of thousands of T cell genomes. Repertoires were generated with immunoSEQ multiplex PCR, while TCRdb's copy carries only in-frame clones and drops some. Among 780,000 or so clones listed, 72% were seen once. A CD45RA+ naive subset and a CD45RA-negative memory subset were split from CD4+ cells. Specimen: memory CD4+ T cells sorted from blood. As for subset: CD45RA-negative fraction. The chain has TRBV7-2 and TRBJ1-4; TRBD1 is a possible D gene (5 bases). The receptor's source is a woman in her twenties or thirties in good health. CDR3 coding DNA: TGTGCCAGCAGCTCCCGGGGGGTTGGAGATGAAAAACTGTTTTTT. Translating gives CASSSRGVGDEKLFF.